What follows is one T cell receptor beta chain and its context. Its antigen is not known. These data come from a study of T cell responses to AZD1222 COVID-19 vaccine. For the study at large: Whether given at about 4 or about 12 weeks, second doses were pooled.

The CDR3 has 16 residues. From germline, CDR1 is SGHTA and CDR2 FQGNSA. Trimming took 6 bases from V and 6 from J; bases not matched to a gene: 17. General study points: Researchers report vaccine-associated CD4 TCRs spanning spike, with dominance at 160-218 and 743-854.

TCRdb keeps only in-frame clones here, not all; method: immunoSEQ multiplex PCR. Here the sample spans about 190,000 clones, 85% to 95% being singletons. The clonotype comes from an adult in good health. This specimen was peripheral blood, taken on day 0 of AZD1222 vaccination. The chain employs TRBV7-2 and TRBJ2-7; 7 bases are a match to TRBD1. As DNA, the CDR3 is TGTGCCAGCAGTCGAGAGTCTACAGGGGCCTCATCCGAGCAGTACTTC. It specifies CASSRESTGASSEQYF.